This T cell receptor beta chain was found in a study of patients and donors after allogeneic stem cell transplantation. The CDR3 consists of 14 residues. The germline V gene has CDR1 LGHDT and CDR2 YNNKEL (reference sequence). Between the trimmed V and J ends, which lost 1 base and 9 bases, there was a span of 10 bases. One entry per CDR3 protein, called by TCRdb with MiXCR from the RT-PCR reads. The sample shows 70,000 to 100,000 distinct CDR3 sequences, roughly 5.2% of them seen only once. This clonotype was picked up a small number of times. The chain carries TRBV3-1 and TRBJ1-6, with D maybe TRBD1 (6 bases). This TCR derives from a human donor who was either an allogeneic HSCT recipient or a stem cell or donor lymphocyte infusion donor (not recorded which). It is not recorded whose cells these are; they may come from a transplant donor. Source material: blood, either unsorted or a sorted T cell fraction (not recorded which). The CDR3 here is CASSQVSGASPLHF. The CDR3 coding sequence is TGTGCCAGCAGCCAAGTCTCGGGGGCTTCACCCCTCCACTTT.